This is a list of T cell receptor beta chains from one sample in a study of T cells in Graves' hyperthyroidism and ophthalmopathy. TCRdb recomputed calls from the multiplex PCR reads with MiXCR, one row per CDR3 protein. Of around 240,000 distinct CDR3 sequences listed, less than 15% are singletons. Sequenced sample: blood. The receptor set was obtained from a woman in her thirties or forties with Graves' hyperthyroidism that later progressed to Graves' ophthalmopathy. Both conserved end residues are part of each CDR3. A D gene is named only where the DNA matches it firmly. The size of a clone is reported for some rows only, either as once, few or many, or as a class for expanded clones.

j_call: TRBJ2-4
v_call: TRBV12-3/TRBV12-4
clone_size: many
d_call: TRBD1
cdr3_aa: CASSLDRDIQYF
cdr3_nt: TGTGCCAGCAGTCTTGACAGGGACATTCAGTACTTC

j_call: TRBJ2-4
v_call: TRBV11-2
clone_size: NA
d_call: TRBD2
cdr3_aa: CASSSSTSGRELNIQYF
cdr3_nt: TGTGCCAGCAGCTCATCGACTAGCGGGAGGGAATTGAACATTCAGTACTTC

j_call: TRBJ1-2
v_call: TRBV5-1
clone_size: many
d_call: TRBD1
cdr3_aa: CASSQTGANYGYTF
cdr3_nt: TGCGCCAGCAGCCAGACAGGGGCTAACTATGGCTACACCTTC

j_call: TRBJ2-3
v_call: TRBV3-1
clone_size: NA
d_call: TRBD2
cdr3_aa: CGTSGNTDTQYF
cdr3_nt: TGTGGGACTAGCGGGAACACAGATACGCAGTATTTT

j_call: TRBJ1-6
v_call: TRBV2
clone_size: many
d_call: NA
cdr3_aa: CASSVASPLHF
cdr3_nt: TGTGCCAGCAGTGTTGCCTCACCCCTCCACTTT

j_call: TRBJ2-7
v_call: TRBV12-3/TRBV12-4
clone_size: many
d_call: NA
cdr3_aa: CASSRHYEQYF
cdr3_nt: TGTGCCAGCAGTCGACACTACGAGCAGTACTTC

j_call: TRBJ2-3
v_call: TRBV18
clone_size: NA
d_call: TRBD1
cdr3_aa: CASSLENAQGASGTQYF
cdr3_nt: TGTGCCAGCTCCCTCGAGAATGCACAGGGGGCGTCGGGGACGCAGTATTTT

j_call: TRBJ2-3
v_call: TRBV6-1
clone_size: many
d_call: TRBD2
cdr3_aa: CASGIPFLAGVGSRITDTQYF
cdr3_nt: TGTGCCAGCGGAATCCCCTTCCTAGCGGGAGTAGGCTCGCGGATCACAGATACGCAGTATTTT

j_call: TRBJ1-1
v_call: TRBV5-6
clone_size: many
d_call: NA
cdr3_aa: CASSLGAGEAFF
cdr3_nt: TGTGCCAGCAGCTTGGGGGCAGGGGAAGCTTTCTTT

j_call: TRBJ1-1
v_call: TRBV12-3/TRBV12-4
clone_size: many
d_call: NA
cdr3_aa: CASSLSGTYF
cdr3_nt: TGTGCCAGCAGTTTATCTGGGACTTACTTT

j_call: TRBJ2-3
v_call: TRBV2
clone_size: many
d_call: TRBD1
cdr3_aa: CASKGPNRGHTDTQYF
cdr3_nt: TGTGCCAGCAAGGGGCCCAACAGGGGGCACACAGATACGCAGTATTTT

j_call: TRBJ2-2
v_call: TRBV28
clone_size: NA
d_call: NA
cdr3_aa: CASSFVGEALNTGELFF
cdr3_nt: TGTGCCAGCAGTTTCGTCGGGGAAGCCTTGAACACCGGGGAGCTGTTTTTT

j_call: TRBJ2-1
v_call: TRBV12-3/TRBV12-4
clone_size: many
d_call: NA
cdr3_aa: CASRPTSILNEQFF
cdr3_nt: TGTGCCAGCAGACCCACTAGCATCCTCAATGAGCAGTTCTTC

j_call: TRBJ2-7
v_call: TRBV30
clone_size: many
d_call: NA
cdr3_aa: CAWSWGRSYPYSYEQYF
cdr3_nt: TGTGCCTGGAGTTGGGGCAGGAGCTACCCTTACTCCTACGAGCAGTACTTC

j_call: TRBJ1-5
v_call: TRBV28
clone_size: NA
d_call: NA
cdr3_aa: CASSSSYSNQPQHF
cdr3_nt: TGTGCCAGCAGTTCTTCTTATAGCAATCAGCCCCAGCATTTT

j_call: TRBJ2-7
v_call: TRBV24-1
clone_size: many
d_call: NA
cdr3_aa: CATSDSGTKSYEQYF
cdr3_nt: TGTGCCACCAGTGATTCCGGGACGAAAAGCTACGAGCAGTACTTC

j_call: TRBJ2-2
v_call: TRBV18
clone_size: many
d_call: TRBD2
cdr3_aa: CASSPVIPGGPRTGELFF
cdr3_nt: TGTGCCAGCTCACCAGTCATCCCGGGAGGGCCGAGGACCGGGGAGCTGTTTTTT

j_call: TRBJ2-5
v_call: TRBV2
clone_size: NA
d_call: TRBD2
cdr3_aa: CAGTASGAGTQYF
cdr3_nt: TGTGCCGGCACTGCTAGCGGGGCCGGGACCCAGTACTTC

j_call: TRBJ1-5
v_call: TRBV12-3/TRBV12-4
clone_size: many
d_call: NA
cdr3_aa: CASSFWDNVDQPQHF
cdr3_nt: TGTGCCAGCAGTTTCTGGGACAATGTGGATCAGCCCCAGCATTTT

j_call: TRBJ2-5
v_call: TRBV20-1
clone_size: NA
d_call: TRBD2
cdr3_aa: CSARDSGRVRETQYF
cdr3_nt: TGCAGTGCTAGAGATAGCGGGAGAGTGAGGGAGACCCAGTACTTC

j_call: TRBJ2-2
v_call: TRBV4-1
clone_size: many
d_call: TRBD2
cdr3_aa: CASSLGYSGRPNTGELFF
cdr3_nt: TGCGCCAGCAGCCTTGGGTATAGCGGGAGGCCGAACACCGGGGAGCTGTTTTTT

j_call: TRBJ1-1
v_call: TRBV6-1
clone_size: many
d_call: NA
cdr3_aa: CASSTWAEAFF
cdr3_nt: TGTGCCAGCAGTACATGGGCTGAAGCTTTCTTT

j_call: TRBJ1-1
v_call: TRBV27
clone_size: many
d_call: NA
cdr3_aa: CASSFQDGTTEAFF
cdr3_nt: TGTGCCAGCAGTTTTCAGGACGGTACTACTGAAGCTTTCTTT

j_call: TRBJ1-5
v_call: TRBV6-1
clone_size: NA
d_call: TRBD1
cdr3_aa: CASSRGTGVNQPQHF
cdr3_nt: TGTGCCAGCAGTCGGGGGACAGGGGTTAATCAGCCCCAGCATTTT

j_call: TRBJ2-7
v_call: TRBV15
clone_size: NA
d_call: TRBD2
cdr3_aa: CATSSLTSGPPPYEQYF
cdr3_nt: TGTGCCACCAGCAGTTTGACTAGCGGGCCACCCCCCTACGAGCAGTACTTC

j_call: TRBJ2-7
v_call: TRBV28
clone_size: hyperexpanded
d_call: TRBD2
cdr3_aa: CASSQAASGRSVWYEQYF
cdr3_nt: TGTGCCAGCAGCCAAGCCGCTAGCGGGAGATCTGTGTGGTACGAGCAGTACTTC

j_call: TRBJ1-4
v_call: TRBV25-1
clone_size: many
d_call: NA
cdr3_aa: CASSESRGPMPLKLFF
cdr3_nt: TGTGCCAGCAGTGAATCTCGGGGGCCAATGCCCCTAAAACTGTTTTTT

j_call: TRBJ2-1
v_call: TRBV7-6
clone_size: once
d_call: TRBD1
cdr3_aa: CASSSGATGFYNEQFF
cdr3_nt: TGTGCCAGCAGCTCAGGGGCGACAGGGTTTTACAATGAGCAGTTCTTC

j_call: TRBJ2-5
v_call: TRBV9
clone_size: few
d_call: NA
cdr3_aa: CASSVGTTQETQYF
cdr3_nt: TGTGCCAGCAGCGTGGGGACCACACAAGAGACCCAGTACTTC

j_call: TRBJ2-3
v_call: TRBV28
clone_size: many
d_call: TRBD2
cdr3_aa: CASSLGGRSTDTQYF
cdr3_nt: TGTGCCAGCAGCCTGGGAGGGAGGTCCACAGATACGCAGTATTTT

j_call: TRBJ2-1
v_call: TRBV6-1
clone_size: many
d_call: NA
cdr3_aa: CATELGGALSSYNEQFF
cdr3_nt: TGTGCCACCGAACTCGGGGGAGCGCTAAGCTCCTACAATGAGCAGTTCTTC

j_call: TRBJ2-5
v_call: TRBV9
clone_size: few
d_call: TRBD2
cdr3_aa: CASSVVEGGPGETQYF
cdr3_nt: TGTGCCAGCAGCGTAGTCGAGGGAGGGCCGGGAGAGACCCAGTACTTC

j_call: TRBJ1-3
v_call: TRBV11-2
clone_size: many
d_call: NA
cdr3_aa: CASSLVAHSGNTIYF
cdr3_nt: TGTGCCAGCAGCTTAGTCGCACACTCTGGAAACACCATATATTTT

j_call: TRBJ2-7
v_call: TRBV5-1
clone_size: many
d_call: TRBD2
cdr3_aa: CASSLVSGSNDGYEQYF
cdr3_nt: TGCGCCAGCAGCTTGGTTAGCGGGAGCAACGATGGCTACGAGCAGTACTTC

j_call: TRBJ1-1
v_call: TRBV20-1
clone_size: many
d_call: NA
cdr3_aa: CSASGHGNTEAFF
cdr3_nt: TGCAGTGCGTCGGGACATGGGAACACTGAAGCTTTCTTT

j_call: TRBJ1-3
v_call: TRBV6-1
clone_size: NA
d_call: NA
cdr3_aa: CASSPGATGKIYF
cdr3_nt: TGTGCCAGCAGTCCCGGGGCGACCGGCAAAATATATTTT

j_call: TRBJ1-5
v_call: TRBV20-1
clone_size: many
d_call: NA
cdr3_aa: CSAGPNRGGQPQHF
cdr3_nt: TGCAGTGCTGGCCCGAATAGGGGCGGACAGCCCCAGCATTTT

j_call: TRBJ1-4
v_call: TRBV19
clone_size: many
d_call: NA
cdr3_aa: CASSILVGRGEEKLFF
cdr3_nt: TGTGCCAGTAGTATTCTTGTTGGCAGGGGAGAGGAAAAACTGTTTTTT

j_call: TRBJ1-3
v_call: TRBV5-1
clone_size: many
d_call: TRBD1
cdr3_aa: CASSQQGFSGNTIYF
cdr3_nt: TGCGCCAGCAGCCAACAGGGGTTCTCTGGAAACACCATATATTTT

j_call: TRBJ2-7
v_call: TRBV7-9
clone_size: many
d_call: NA
cdr3_aa: CASSHRVGAQLDEQYF
cdr3_nt: TGTGCCAGCAGCCACCGAGTCGGGGCACAGTTGGACGAGCAGTACTTC

j_call: TRBJ1-5
v_call: TRBV19
clone_size: few
d_call: NA
cdr3_aa: CATGSNQPQHF
cdr3_nt: TGTGCCACCGGAAGCAATCAGCCCCAGCATTTT

j_call: TRBJ2-1
v_call: TRBV3-1
clone_size: many
d_call: TRBD2
cdr3_aa: CASSLGLAANEQFF
cdr3_nt: TGTGCCAGCAGTCTCGGACTAGCGGCTAATGAGCAGTTCTTC

j_call: TRBJ2-3
v_call: TRBV14
clone_size: many
d_call: NA
cdr3_aa: CASSQAGAVGTDTQYF
cdr3_nt: TGTGCCAGCAGCCAAGCAGGGGCCGTTGGCACAGATACGCAGTATTTT

j_call: TRBJ2-3
v_call: TRBV19
clone_size: few
d_call: NA
cdr3_aa: CASSEQDSSTDTQYF
cdr3_nt: TGTGCCAGTAGCGAACAGGATTCTAGCACAGATACGCAGTATTTT

j_call: TRBJ1-5
v_call: TRBV20-1
clone_size: many
d_call: TRBD1
cdr3_aa: CSAEDRVRNQPQHF
cdr3_nt: TGCAGTGCGGAAGACAGGGTACGCAATCAGCCCCAGCATTTT

j_call: TRBJ1-3
v_call: TRBV20-1
clone_size: many
d_call: NA
cdr3_aa: CSARSRLDWARNTIYF
cdr3_nt: TGCAGTGCTAGATCACGCCTCGACTGGGCCAGGAACACCATATATTTT

j_call: TRBJ2-1
v_call: TRBV28
clone_size: NA
d_call: TRBD2
cdr3_aa: CASSHPWTSGRVGNEQFF
cdr3_nt: TGTGCCAGCAGTCATCCATGGACTAGCGGGAGGGTTGGTAATGAGCAGTTCTTC

j_call: TRBJ1-5
v_call: TRBV29-1
clone_size: many
d_call: NA
cdr3_aa: CSVSFGSAQHF
cdr3_nt: TGCAGCGTTAGTTTTGGATCAGCCCAGCATTTT

j_call: TRBJ2-5
v_call: TRBV9
clone_size: few
d_call: NA
cdr3_aa: CASSVGPGRGETQYF
cdr3_nt: TGTGCCAGCAGCGTAGGGCCGGGGAGGGGGGAGACCCAGTACTTC

j_call: TRBJ2-3
v_call: TRBV7-3
clone_size: NA
d_call: TRBD2
cdr3_aa: CASKTMGGYTDTQYF
cdr3_nt: TGTGCCAGCAAGACCATGGGAGGGTACACAGATACGCAGTATTTT

j_call: TRBJ2-3
v_call: TRBV6-2/TRBV6-3
clone_size: many
d_call: NA
cdr3_aa: CASSLESGRTAQYF
cdr3_nt: TGTGCCAGCAGCCTTGAATCGGGACGTACTGCGCAGTATTTT

j_call: TRBJ2-7
v_call: TRBV24-1
clone_size: few
d_call: TRBD1
cdr3_aa: CATSPTGSGYEQYF
cdr3_nt: TGTGCCACCAGTCCGACAGGGTCGGGCTACGAGCAGTACTTC

j_call: TRBJ2-1
v_call: TRBV3-1
clone_size: many
d_call: TRBD2
cdr3_aa: CASSPGGGRAGSYNEQFF
cdr3_nt: TGTGCCAGCAGCCCTGGTGGCGGGAGGGCCGGATCCTACAATGAGCAGTTCTTC

j_call: TRBJ1-2
v_call: TRBV20-1
clone_size: many
d_call: TRBD1
cdr3_aa: CSARDRVGQGYGYTF
cdr3_nt: TGCAGTGCTAGAGATCGAGTGGGACAGGGATATGGCTACACCTTC

j_call: TRBJ2-3
v_call: TRBV7-9
clone_size: NA
d_call: NA
cdr3_aa: CASSLMSGFTDTQYF
cdr3_nt: TGTGCCAGCAGCTTAATGTCAGGCTTCACAGATACGCAGTATTTT

j_call: TRBJ1-4
v_call: TRBV2
clone_size: NA
d_call: TRBD1
cdr3_aa: CASSEDRGANEKLFF
cdr3_nt: TGTGCCAGCAGTGAAGACAGGGGGGCTAATGAAAAACTGTTTTTT

j_call: TRBJ2-5
v_call: TRBV28
clone_size: NA
d_call: NA
cdr3_aa: CASSLSRLGETQYF
cdr3_nt: TGTGCCAGCAGTTTATCCCGACTCGGAGAGACCCAGTACTTC